This T cell receptor (beta chain) was documented in a study of vaccination effects on CD4 cells after COVID-19. General study results and limits: Clones that were induced by infection or by vaccine showed marked contraction late after vaccination.

Isolation of CD4+ T cells took place after nine to ten days of culture. CDR3 length: 17 residues. The V and J ends lost 2 bases and 3 bases, in that order; junction bases with no gene match: 11. CDR1 is MNHEY and CDR2 is SVGEGT in the germline V gene. Measured with immunoSEQ multiplex PCR; TCRdb has only the in-frame clones, and not every one. The sample has some 39,000 clones, over 80% seen once; the top ten hold 2.5% to 3.5%. In the case of this clone: Its antigen remains unidentified.

The clonotype originates from a human donor who received a COVID-19 vaccine. This rearrangement joins TRBV6-2 or TRBV6-3 to TRBJ2-7, with 9 bases matching TRBD1. Specimen: CD4+ T cells from PBMCs cultured without peptide, collected before COVID-19 vaccination. The CDR3 region has the DNA TGTGCCAGCAGTTACGGGGCCATTGGGACAGGGTACTACGAGCAGTACGTC. Its translation is CASSYGAIGTGYYEQYV.